The sequence of this T cell receptor (beta chain) was determined in a study of T-cell reconstitution after alpha-beta-depleted transplantation in children (TCRdb year 2016). In the study overall: The study quantitatively tracked T-cell immune reconstitution after TCRalphabeta/CD19-depleted allogeneic hematopoietic cell transplantation in children using TCR repertoire profiling.

The table lists this clonotype with many counts. This clone's antigen is unknown. No clone much larger than this one lies a single base away; base qualities are absent. The library was obtained by PCR. Sequencing was carried out with an Illumina HiSeq 2500. TCR library preparation used molecular barcoding, with unique molecular identifiers applied to normalize quantification of the TCRbeta repertoire. In TCRdb, the public reads were trimmed at Q25 with fastp and aligned with MiXCR, with productive beta chains retained. Rows with a matching CDR3 protein are joined into one entry that keeps the most common DNA and genes. The sample table shows 480,000 or so distinct CDR3 sequences, and approximately 10% are seen once. Around 2.2% of the sample is held by the ten biggest clonotypes. What the treatment or condition label conveys for this sample: allogeneic hematopoietic cell transplantation with graft depleted of TCRalphabeta T cells and CD19 B cells. Transplant recipients were children who received TCRalphabeta/CD19-depleted allogeneic hematopoietic cell grafts.

In the germline V gene, CDR1 corresponds to MGHRA and CDR2 to YSYEKL. Including the terminal cysteine and phenylalanine, the CDR3 comprises 16 residues. Just CDR3 DNA is preserved here, 48 bases in frame from base 1. V is clipped by 0 bases and J by 3 bases, and the sequence between their germline boundaries is 15 bases long. What the study reported, not specific to this receptor: The high TCRbeta diversity at day 60 in some patients was ascribed to recipient T cells and intrathymic progenitors that had survived conditioning. The apparently early recovery of alphabetaT-cell counts about two months after transplant reportedly depended on only several hundred rapidly expanded clones that came from non-depleted graft cells. The frequencies of hyperexpanded clones fell over the following months, and after one year, T-cell counts and TCRbeta diversity were mostly attributed to newly produced T cells.

The material sequenced was PBMCs, taken before TCRalphabeta/CD19-depleted stem cell transplant. Recombination linked TRBV4-1 to TRBJ2-7; TRBD2 is a weak D gene call, 6 bases matching. The source of this sequence is a child younger than 10 with inherited bone marrow failure, due to receive a stem cell transplant. The DNA is as follows: TGCGCCAGCAGCCAAGAGGAGTTAGCGGAGTTCTACGAGCAGTACTTC. The encoded protein is CASSQEELAEFYEQYF.